This T cell receptor (beta chain) was recorded in a study of response to subunit inactivated influenza vaccine. Looked up from germline, CDR1 is LGHNA and CDR2 is YSLEER. The CDR3 extends over 15 amino acids. With 2 bases clipped from V and 2 bases from J, the junction kept 1 base outside the gene matches. In TCRdb, the RT-PCR reads were re-called with MiXCR into one record per CDR3 protein. The table has roughly 700,000 distinct CDR3 sequences, about 14% seen once. Findings and limits, study-wide: Each seasonal influenza vaccination recruits few new T cells, the authors suggested.

This clonotype was observed at least ten times. The antigen is unknown. The TCR was taken from a man aged 45-65 years who received an inactivated influenza vaccine. The source material was PBMCs from blood, sampled around 14 days before vaccination. The V and J genes are TRBV4-3 and TRBJ2-1, with TRBD2 identical over 9 bases. The CDR3 loop is CASSQSSGAYNEQFF. The CDR3 coding sequence is TGCGCCAGCAGCCAATCTAGCGGGGCCTACAATGAGCAGTTCTTC.